The 22 T cell receptor beta chains in this list originate from one sample, sequenced in a study of PD-1 blockade in classical Hodgkin lymphoma. Time point specified: cycle 4 day 1 (C4D1), after 6 weeks of nivolumab. There was relapse after autologous stem cell transplantation in every patient, and there was variation in brentuximab vedotin exposure. The repertoire was sequenced with immunoSEQ multiplex PCR; TCRdb's copy has only in-frame clones and lacks some. The sample includes some 90,000 clones, about 83% seen only once; the top ten take over 15%. The starting material was peripheral blood mononuclear cells (PBMCs), obtained before the fourth cycle of nivolumab. All receptors come from a human donor with classical Hodgkin lymphoma.

The rearrangement uses TRBV28 and TRBJ2-7; D gene uncertain. Trimming left V 3 bases short and J 1 base short, with 13 bases between. The CDR3 length is 15 residues. Per germline, CDR1 MDHEN and CDR2 SYDVKM. CDR3 DNA sequence: TGTGCCAGCAGTTTGAAGGCAGAAAAGTCCTACGAGCAGTACTTC. Residues: CASSLKAEKSYEQYF.

V usage is TRBV6-6 and J usage is TRBJ2-4, with a weak D call TRBD1 (5 bases). Germline V gene data show CDR1 as MNHNY and CDR2 as SVGAGI (reference sequence). Trimming left V 4 bases short and J 8 bases short, with 9 bases between. CDR3 length equals 12 residues. DNA for the CDR3: TGTGCCAGCAGTTCAGGGCGTGACATTCAGTACTTC. The encoded protein is CASSSGRDIQYF.

This clone was counted a few times. The J gene is TRBJ1-1, the V gene TRBV7-2, with D tentatively TRBD1 (6 bases). This CDR3 is built from 13 residues. Trimming took off 1 base at V and 6 bases at J, with 9 bases between the two ends. CDR1 and CDR2 (germline): SGHTA, FQGNSA. CDR3 residues: CASSLGQDPEAFF. CDR3 in DNA: TGTGCCAGCAGCTTAGGACAGGATCCTGAAGCTTTCTTT.

The chain couples TRBV28 to TRBJ2-6; 8 nucleotides line up with TRBD1. The CDR3 loop spans 20 amino acids. Looked up from germline, CDR1 is MDHEN and CDR2 is SYDVKM. V shed 5 bases, J shed 0 bases, and the junction held 15 bases outside the gene matches. The CDR3 is CASSPLGLTGVRSGANVLTF. The CDR3 coding sequence is TGTGCCAGCAGTCCCCTGGGCTTGACAGGGGTCCGCTCTGGGGCCAACGTCCTGACTTTC.

The chain couples TRBV11-2 to TRBJ2-1; D remains unclear. CDR1 is SGHAT and CDR2 is FQNNGV in the germline V gene. There are 16 residues in the CDR3. Trimming removed 1 base from V and 4 bases from J, with 14 bases in between. The DNA of the CDR3 is TGTGCCAGCAGCTTAGTTGGTCAAGGAACATACAATGAGCAGTTCTTC. Residues: CASSLVGQGTYNEQFF.

Written as DNA, the CDR3 is TGTGCCAGCGGACGGCGGGGCTCCTACAATGAGCAGTTCTTC. It encodes CASGRRGSYNEQFF. This chain joins TRBV6-5 and TRBJ2-1, with D possibly matching TRBD2 (6 bases). The ends were cut back, 8 bases at V and 0 bases at J, with 11 bases in the middle. CDR1 and CDR2 (germline): MNHEY, SVGAGI. The CDR3 sequence is 14 residues long.

The V gene is TRBV10-3, the J gene TRBJ1-2; D is ambiguous. The V end lost 5 bases, the J end lost 5 bases, and 9 bases lay between the germline ends. Germline CDR1 ENHRY, CDR2 SYGVKD. The CDR3 consists of 12 residues. DNA for the CDR3: TGTGCCATCAGTTTGGACGTATATGGCTACACCTTC. Encoded protein: CAISLDVYGYTF.

V is TRBV10-3 and J is TRBJ2-1; D is ambiguous. Per the germline V gene, CDR1 is ENHRY and CDR2 is SYGVKD. This CDR3 has 14 residues. Trimming pared 2 bases from V and 3 bases from J, leaving 8 bases between. This CDR3 reads CAISEDAIYNEQFF. CDR3 nucleotide sequence: TGTGCCATCAGTGAGGACGCAATCTACAATGAGCAGTTCTTC.

This chain links TRBV5-1 with TRBJ2-7, with TRBD1 matching over 8 bases. The length of the CDR3 is 14 residues. Trimming cost V 0 bases and J 3 bases; bases outside gene matches: 2. Per germline, CDR1 SGHRS and CDR2 YFSETQ. The CDR3 coding sequence is TGCGCCAGCAGCTTGGGGACAGGGAACTACGAGCAGTACTTC. Amino acid sequence: CASSLGTGNYEQYF.

V gene TRBV6-4 combines with J gene TRBJ1-2; 8 bases are a match to TRBD1. This CDR3 contains 14 residues. Germline V gene lookup returns CDR1 MRHNA and CDR2 SNTAGT. The junction had 5 bases not matched to a gene; V was cut back by 0 bases and J by 8 bases. The CDR3 nucleotides are TGTGCCAGCAGTGACTCCAGGGGGCTGCGGGGCTACACCTTC. Amino acid sequence: CASSDSRGLRGYTF.

This rearrangement joins TRBV6-5 to TRBJ2-3; no clear D. Germline values: CDR1 MNHEY, CDR2 SVGAGI. CDR3 length: 15 amino acids. Trimming took 0 bases from V and 4 from J, leaving 11 bases between them. CDR3 bases: TGTGCCAGCAGTTACTCGATATCCGGCGCAGATACGCAGTATTTT. Translating it yields CASSYSISGADTQYF.

This chain links TRBV2 with TRBJ1-5; D is uncertain. Trimming left V 3 bases short and J 5 bases short, with 8 bases between. CDR3 length equals 13 residues. Germline V gene data show CDR1 as SNHLY and CDR2 as FYNNEI. CDR3 DNA: TGTGCCAGCAGTGATTACGGTGATCAGCCCCAGCATTTT. It encodes CASSDYGDQPQHF. The variable domain in full, with the rest retrieved from reference TRBV2 and TRBJ1-5, is EPEVTQTPSHQVTQMGQEVILRCVPISNHLYFYWYRQILGQKVEFLVSFYNNEISEKSEIFDDQFSVERPDGSNFTLKIRSTKLEDSAMYFCASSDYGDQPQHFGDGTRLSIL.

The V gene is TRBV5-6, the J gene TRBJ1-1; D not certain. Trimming shortened V by 3 bases and J by 0 bases, and 18 bases separated the two germline ends. Germline V gene lookup returns CDR1 SGHDT and CDR2 YYEEEE. This CDR3 is 17 amino acids long. This chain's CDR3 is CASSSGRWSPLNTEAFF. Written as DNA, the CDR3 is TGTGCCAGCAGCTCTGGACGCTGGAGCCCCTTGAACACTGAAGCTTTCTTT.

This clone was seen a handful of times. The chain uses TRBV6-1 and TRBJ1-2; possibly TRBD1 for D (5 bases). This CDR3 contains 16 residues. Germline CDR1 reads MNHNS; CDR2 reads SASEGT. V dropped 4 bases and J dropped 0 bases, with 15 bases sitting between them. Written as DNA, the CDR3 is TGTGCCAGCAGTGGGCTAACAGGTTCAGCTAACTATGGCTACACCTTC. This gives the protein CASSGLTGSANYGYTF.

The rearrangement links TRBV15 to TRBJ2-7; D possibly corresponds to TRBD2 (5 bases). Trimming left V 0 bases short and J 7 bases short, with 7 bases between. CDR3 length: 12 residues. CDR1 is LNHNV and CDR2 is YYDKDF in the germline V gene (reference sequence). CDR3 region: CATSRDLAEQYF. The CDR3 DNA sequence: TGTGCCACCAGCAGAGATTTAGCGGAGCAGTACTTC.

This clone was seen just once. This chain joins TRBV28 and TRBJ1-1; D is ambiguous. Looked up from germline, CDR1 is MDHEN and CDR2 is SYDVKM. The ends were cut back, 5 bases at V and 1 base at J, with 14 bases in the middle. The CDR3 is 15 residues long. As DNA, the CDR3 is TGTGCCAGCAGTCCGGCGGCCGGCCAGAACACTGAAGCTTTCTTT. It is translated as CASSPAAGQNTEAFF.

V and J are TRBV18 and TRBJ2-7, with D tentatively TRBD2 (6 bases). The ends were cut back, 3 bases at V and 0 bases at J, with 9 bases in the middle. The germline CDR1 and CDR2 sequences are KGHSH and LQKENI. This CDR3 spans 14 amino acids. The CDR3: CASSPGTYSYEQYF. The CDR3 nucleotides read TGTGCCAGCTCACCTGGGACTTACTCCTACGAGCAGTACTTC.

Concerning this clone: Compared with germline, one end of the junction differs, possibly owing to a read error. The V gene is TRBV19, the J gene TRBJ1-2, with 8 bases that match TRBD1. This CDR3 has 13 residues. CDR1 and CDR2 from the germline V gene are LNHDA and SQIVND (reference sequence). This CDR3 is CASSNRGKRGYIF. DNA of the CDR3: TGTGCCAGTAGTAACAGGGGGAAGCGTGGCTACATCTTC.

This clone was observed a few times. Different DNA sequences within this sample yield the same CDR3. The chain combines TRBV7-2 with TRBJ2-3; TRBD1 matches 7 bases. CDR3 length: 14 amino acids. V gave up 4 bases and J gave up 2 bases; unmatched junction bases: 3. Germline V CDR1 and CDR2: SGHTA, FQGNSA. CDR3 coding DNA: TGTGCCAGCAGCTCGACAGGGTACACAGATACGCAGTATTTT. This encodes CASSSTGYTDTQYF.

This chain connects TRBV2 to TRBJ2-1, with 7 nucleotides matching TRBD2. CDR3 length: 13 residues. Losses at the gene ends were 8 bases for V and 15 bases for J; bases not matched to a gene: 16. CDR1 SNHLY and CDR2 FYNNEI come from the germline V gene. CDR3 DNA sequence: TGTGCCAGCTCCTTGAAGTTAAGCGGGGTGATGTTCTTC. Its protein product is CASSLKLSGVMFF.

The rearrangement uses TRBV7-2 and TRBJ1-1, with D maybe TRBD1 (5 bases). This CDR3 is built from 14 residues. CDR1 is SGHTA, CDR2 FQGNSA, per germline. Trimming left V 4 bases short and J 6 bases short, with 15 bases between. Here the CDR3 DNA reads TGTGCCAGCAGCTCGCAGGGTGATTCGTCTGAAGCTTTCTTT. It encodes CASSSQGDSSEAFF.

The gene calls are TRBV19 and TRBJ1-2; 7 bases fit TRBD1. V shed 9 bases and J 4 bases; nucleotides not matched to a gene: 11. Germline values: CDR1 LNHDA, CDR2 SQIVND (reference sequence). This CDR3 comprises 14 residues. CDR3 DNA: TGTGCCAGCTCACGGACAGGCGGTTTCTATGGCTACACCTTC. Translation: CASSRTGGFYGYTF.